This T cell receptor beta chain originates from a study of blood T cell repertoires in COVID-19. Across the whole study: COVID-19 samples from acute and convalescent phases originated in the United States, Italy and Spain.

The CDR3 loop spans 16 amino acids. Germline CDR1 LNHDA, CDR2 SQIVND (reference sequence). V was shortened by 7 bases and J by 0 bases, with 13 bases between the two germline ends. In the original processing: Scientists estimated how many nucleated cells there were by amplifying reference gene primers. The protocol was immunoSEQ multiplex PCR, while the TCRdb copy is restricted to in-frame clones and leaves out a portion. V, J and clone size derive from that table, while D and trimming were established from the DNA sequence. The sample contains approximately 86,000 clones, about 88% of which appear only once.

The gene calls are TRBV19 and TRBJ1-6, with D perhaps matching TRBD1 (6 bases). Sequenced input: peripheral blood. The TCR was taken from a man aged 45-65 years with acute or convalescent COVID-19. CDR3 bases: TGTGCCAGTATCCCGAGGGGGGGCTCCTATAATTCACCCCTCCACTTT. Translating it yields CASIPRGGSYNSPLHF.